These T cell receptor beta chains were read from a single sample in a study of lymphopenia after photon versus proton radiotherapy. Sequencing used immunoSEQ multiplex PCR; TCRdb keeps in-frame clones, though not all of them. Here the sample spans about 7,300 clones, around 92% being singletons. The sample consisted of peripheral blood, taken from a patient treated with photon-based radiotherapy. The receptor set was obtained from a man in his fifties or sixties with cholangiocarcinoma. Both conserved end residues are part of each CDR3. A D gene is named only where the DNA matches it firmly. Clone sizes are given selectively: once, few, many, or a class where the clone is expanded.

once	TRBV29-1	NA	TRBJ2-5	TGCAGCGTCGAGACTGCGGGGTGGGAAGAGACCCAGTACTTC	CSVETAGWEETQYF
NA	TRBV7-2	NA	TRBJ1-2	TGTGCCAGCAGCGCCGACTTCAGGAGCTACACCTTC	CASSADFRSYTF
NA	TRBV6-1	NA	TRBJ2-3	TGTGCCAGCAGTGAGTCGGCCGGCCGAGATACGCAGTATTTT	CASSESAGRDTQYF
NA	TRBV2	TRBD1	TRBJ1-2	TGTGCCAGCAGCCAACTGGGACAGGGTTTGGTTGGCTACACCTTC	CASSQLGQGLVGYTF
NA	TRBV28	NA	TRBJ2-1	TGTGCCAGCAGTTTTGGGACAACCTACAATGAGCAGTTCTTC	CASSFGTTYNEQFF
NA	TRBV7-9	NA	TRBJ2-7	TGTGCCAGCAGCTATAGCGTAAGGGCCTACGAGCAGTACTTC	CASSYSVRAYEQYF
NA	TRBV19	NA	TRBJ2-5	TGTGCCACCTCCGGGTGGCAGTCAGGAGAGACCCAGTACTTC	CATSGWQSGETQYF
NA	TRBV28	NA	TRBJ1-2	TGTGCCAGCACCCTCTCGGCGCGTTACTATGGCTACACCTTC	CASTLSARYYGYTF
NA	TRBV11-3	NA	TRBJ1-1	TGTGCCAGCAGCTTAAGCGGACAGACGAACACTGAAGCTTTCTTT	CASSLSGQTNTEAFF
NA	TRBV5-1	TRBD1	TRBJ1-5	TGCGCCAGCAGCTACCCGGACAGGGCTTACAATCAGCCCCAGCATTTT	CASSYPDRAYNQPQHF
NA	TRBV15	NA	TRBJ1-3	TGTGCCACCAGCAGAGCAGAGGCAGTTGCCTCTGGAAACACCATATATTTT	CATSRAEAVASGNTIYF
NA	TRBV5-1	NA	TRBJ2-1	TGCGCCAGCAGCTTGGGGCAGGGTGGGTTCAATGAGCAGTTCTTC	CASSLGQGGFNEQFF
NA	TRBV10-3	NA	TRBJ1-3	TGTGCCATCAGTGAGTCGACGGGGGGAATAGGAAACACCATATATTTT	CAISESTGGIGNTIYF
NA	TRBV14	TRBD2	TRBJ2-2	TGTGCCAGCAGCCGAGCCCCGGGACTAGCGGGGGGAAACACCGGGGAGCTGTTTTTT	CASSRAPGLAGGNTGELFF